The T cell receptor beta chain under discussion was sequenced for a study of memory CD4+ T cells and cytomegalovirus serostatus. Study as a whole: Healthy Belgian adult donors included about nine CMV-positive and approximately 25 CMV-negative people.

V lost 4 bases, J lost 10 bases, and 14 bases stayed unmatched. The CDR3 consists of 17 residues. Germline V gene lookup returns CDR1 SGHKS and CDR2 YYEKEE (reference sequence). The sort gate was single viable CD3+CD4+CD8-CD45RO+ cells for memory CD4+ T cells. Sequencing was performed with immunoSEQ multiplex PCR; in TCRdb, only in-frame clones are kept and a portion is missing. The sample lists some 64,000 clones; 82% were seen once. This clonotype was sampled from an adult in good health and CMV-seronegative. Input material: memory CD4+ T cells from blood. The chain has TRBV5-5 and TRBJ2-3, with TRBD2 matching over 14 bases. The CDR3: CASSPPSGLAGEVAQYF. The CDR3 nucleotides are TGTGCCAGCAGCCCCCCGTCGGGACTAGCGGGAGAAGTAGCGCAGTATTTT.